This T cell receptor (beta chain) was profiled in a study of blood T cell repertoires in COVID-19. For the study at large: Samples representing acute and convalescent COVID-19 were sourced from the United States, Italy and Spain.

As handled by the study authors: Nucleated cell counts were estimated from reference gene primer amplification. Clones were sequenced by immunoSEQ multiplex PCR, and TCRdb holds only the in-frame ones, with some missing. D and trimming were read from the DNA, whereas the V and J calls and clone size are those reported in that table. The sample has some 99,000 clones, about 80% seen once. Sequencing input: peripheral blood. This receptor was taken from a woman in her forties or fifties with acute or convalescent COVID-19.

CDR3 sequence (DNA): TGCGCCAGCGAGAGAACAGGGAACACCGGGGAGCTGTTTTTT. Protein sequence: CASERTGNTGELFF. The V gene is TRBV5-1, the J gene TRBJ2-2; possibly TRBD1 for D (5 bases). Trimming pared 7 bases from V and 1 base from J, leaving 11 bases between. Per germline, CDR1 SGHRS and CDR2 YFSETQ. This CDR3 has 14 residues.